Listed below are T cell receptor beta chains from one sample, sequenced in a study of cytomegalovirus exposure and HLA in healthy donors. Sequencing used immunoSEQ multiplex PCR; TCRdb keeps in-frame clones, though not all of them. The data hold some 120,000 clones, with about 84% observed a single time. Sequencing was carried out using PBMCs. The receptors shown here come from a woman aged 25 to 39 in good health and CMV-seronegative. Both conserved end residues are part of each CDR3. Fields, in order: clone size, J gene, V gene, D gene, CDR3 protein, CDR3 DNA. D genes are given only for firm matches. Clone size is given for some rows only: seen once, a few or many times, or a class if the clone is expanded.

few TRBJ2-2 TRBV5-1 TRBD2 CASSLAPGGRNTGELFF TGCGCCAGCAGCTTGGCGCCGGGGGGAAGGAACACCGGGGAGCTGTTTTTT
. TRBJ2-5 TRBV29-1 TRBD2 CSVVSGGRTTQYF TGCAGCGTTGTAAGCGGGGGAAGGACGACCCAGTACTTC
. TRBJ1-2 TRBV9 TRBD1 CASSSRGQGGGYGYTF TGTGCCAGCAGCTCCCGCGGACAGGGAGGGGGCTATGGCTACACCTTC
. TRBJ1-1 TRBV4-1 TRBD1 CASSHPQGANTEAFF TGCGCCAGCAGCCACCCACAGGGGGCGAACACTGAAGCTTTCTTT
. TRBJ2-2 TRBV5-1 . CASSLDGGANTGELFF TGCGCCAGCAGCTTGGATGGAGGCGCGAACACCGGGGAGCTGTTTTTT
once TRBJ2-3 TRBV10-1 TRBD2 CASSGLSGLAGGRENFTDTQYF TGCGCCAGCAGTGGACTTTCGGGACTAGCGGGGGGCCGAGAAAACTTCACAGATACGCAGTATTTT
few TRBJ1-6 TRBV4-3 TRBD1 CASSQDTGGAYNSPLHF TGCGCCAGCAGCCAAGATACAGGGGGCGCGTATAATTCACCCCTCCACTTT
. TRBJ2-7 TRBV11-2 . CASSLGLLSYEQYF TGTGCCAGCAGCTTGGGACTTCTCTCCTACGAGCAGTACTTC
once TRBJ2-7 TRBV9 . CASSDTTGAGEQYF TGTGCCAGCAGTGATACCACAGGGGCGGGGGAGCAGTACTTC
. TRBJ2-1 TRBV5-1 TRBD1 CASTTGAGNEQFF TGCGCCAGCACCACAGGGGCAGGCAATGAGCAGTTCTTC
. TRBJ2-1 TRBV7-2 TRBD2 CASSEGTSATPHEQFF TGTGCCAGCAGCGAAGGGACTAGCGCCACCCCCCATGAGCAGTTCTTC
. TRBJ1-3 TRBV5-6 . CASSLGLSGNTIYF TGTGCCAGCAGCTTGGGTCTCTCTGGAAACACCATATATTTT
. TRBJ2-7 TRBV19 TRBD1 CASTRQGGAYEQYF TGTGCCAGTACTCGACAGGGGGGGGCCTACGAGCAGTACTTC
. TRBJ2-2 TRBV4-3 TRBD1 CASSQGAGQGTGELFF TGCGCCAGCAGCCAAGGGGCGGGACAGGGAACCGGGGAGCTGTTTTTT
. TRBJ2-2 TRBV29-1 . CSVEDRGRGWNTGELFF TGCAGCGTTGAAGATCGCGGCAGGGGCTGGAACACCGGGGAGCTGTTTTTT
. TRBJ1-6 TRBV6-6 . CASRQQGLRMNSPLHF TGTGCCAGCAGACAACAGGGTCTCAGAATGAATTCACCCCTCCACTTT
. TRBJ2-7 TRBV27 . CASSPGDTPEQYF TGTGCCAGCAGTCCTGGGGACACCCCCGAGCAGTACTTC
. TRBJ1-4 TRBV10-3 . CATENPGVTNEKLFF TGTGCCACCGAGAACCCAGGGGTGACTAATGAAAAACTGTTTTTT
. TRBJ2-1 TRBV6-1 . CASSEVPRLSEPGEQFF TGTGCCAGCAGTGAAGTCCCCAGACTATCCGAGCCGGGGGAGCAGTTCTTC
. TRBJ2-5 TRBV19 . CASSTLEIWETQYF TGTGCCAGTAGTACCCTTGAGATATGGGAGACCCAGTACTTC
. TRBJ2-7 TRBV30 TRBD2 CAWRTSGGAGEQYF TGTGCCTGGAGGACTAGCGGGGGGGCCGGGGAGCAGTACTTC
. TRBJ1-2 TRBV10-2 TRBD1 CASRAGRTGLRANYGYTF TGCGCCAGCAGAGCGGGCAGGACAGGCCTAAGAGCTAACTATGGCTACACCTTC
once TRBJ1-2 TRBV27 . CASKGTGGAGYGYTF TGTGCCAGCAAGGGAACCGGGGGGGCAGGCTATGGCTACACCTTC
. TRBJ2-1 TRBV13 . CASSSGLGEQFF TGTGCCAGCAGCTCGGGACTTGGTGAGCAGTTCTTC
once TRBJ2-1 TRBV27 TRBD2 CASSLAGELYNEQFF TGTGCCAGCAGTTTGGCGGGGGAGCTGTACAATGAGCAGTTCTTC
. TRBJ1-2 TRBV11-2 . CASSLVGGNYGYTF TGTGCCAGCAGCTTAGTGGGGGGGAACTATGGCTACACCTTC
. TRBJ2-1 TRBV11-3 TRBD2 CASSPSLAGVNEQFF TGTGCCAGCAGCCCCTCCTTAGCGGGGGTAAATGAGCAGTTCTTC
. TRBJ1-6 TRBV6-5 . CASSGFRGDSPLHF TGTGCCAGCTCGGGGTTCAGGGGAGATTCACCCCTCCACTTT
. TRBJ2-5 TRBV7-9 . CASSLALGPETQYF TGTGCCAGCAGCTTAGCGTTGGGCCCAGAGACCCAGTACTTC
. TRBJ1-1 TRBV18 . CASSPPGRLNTEAFF TGTGCCAGCTCACCACCGGGGCGGTTGAACACTGAAGCTTTCTTT
. TRBJ1-6 TRBV4-1 . CASSQDPPSSYNSPLHF TGCGCCAGCAGCCAAGACCCGCCGAGCTCCTATAATTCACCCCTCCACTTT
. TRBJ2-7 TRBV18 . CASSPPALASYEQYF TGTGCCAGCTCACCCCCGGCTTTAGCCTCCTACGAGCAGTACTTC
. TRBJ1-6 TRBV19 . CASSQRDSPLHF TGTGCCAGTAGCCAGAGGGATTCACCCCTCCACTTT
. TRBJ1-2 TRBV15 . CATSRDQRQINYGYTF TGTGCCACCAGCAGAGATCAACGACAAATAAACTATGGCTACACCTTC
once TRBJ2-7 TRBV7-9 . CASSLVGGPAYEQYF TGTGCCAGCAGCTTAGTGGGCGGGCCAGCCTACGAGCAGTACTTC
. TRBJ2-6 TRBV27 TRBD2 CASSYLAGGGANVLTF TGTGCCAGCAGTTACCTAGCGGGGGGTGGGGCCAACGTCCTGACTTTC
. TRBJ2-3 TRBV4-3 TRBD2 CASSQELAGGQGDTQYF TGCGCCAGCAGCCAAGAACTAGCGGGGGGGCAGGGAGATACGCAGTATTTT
many TRBJ2-2 TRBV6-6 . CASRTTGSSDGGELFF TGTGCCAGCAGGACGACGGGGAGCTCGGACGGCGGGGAGCTGTTTTTT
. TRBJ2-1 TRBV9 . CASSPQGLGGGSYNEQFF TGTGCCAGCAGCCCCCAGGGGCTTGGCGGGGGCTCCTACAATGAGCAGTTCTTC
. TRBJ1-3 TRBV6-5 . CASAPGLSGNTIYF TGTGCCAGCGCCCCTGGCCTCTCTGGAAACACCATATATTTT
. TRBJ2-2 TRBV28 . CASSLLSANTGELFF TGTGCCAGCAGTTTATTATCCGCGAACACCGGGGAGCTGTTTTTT
many TRBJ1-5 TRBV7-9 . CASSLASNQPQHF TGTGCCAGCAGCTTGGCAAGTAATCAGCCCCAGCATTTT
. TRBJ2-2 TRBV6-5 . CASRRSAGITGELFF TGTGCCAGCAGAAGGTCGGCGGGGATCACCGGGGAGCTGTTTTTT
. TRBJ1-1 TRBV11-2 . CASSPNPGAEAFF TGTGCCAGCAGCCCGAACCCAGGGGCTGAAGCTTTCTTT
. TRBJ1-2 TRBV7-9 . CASSLEGGTNYGYTF TGTGCCAGCAGCCTAGAGGGGGGGACTAACTATGGCTACACCTTC